What follows is one T cell receptor beta chain and its context. This entry belongs to a study of blood T cell repertoires in COVID-19. Measured with immunoSEQ multiplex PCR; TCRdb has only the in-frame clones, and not every one. This sample has about 160,000 clones, with less than 90% found just once. The sequencing sample was made of peripheral blood. The sequence was collected from a man aged 18 to 35 with active or convalescent COVID-19.

The CDR3 coding sequence is TGTGCCAGCAGCTCCCCCCACACAGATACGCAGTATTTT. This gives the protein CASSSPHTDTQYF. V usage is TRBV7-9 and J usage is TRBJ2-3; D is uncertain. CDR1 is SEHNR, CDR2 FQNEAQ, per germline (reference sequence). CDR3 length: 13 amino acids. V was clipped by 4 bases and J by 2 bases, with 7 bases between them.